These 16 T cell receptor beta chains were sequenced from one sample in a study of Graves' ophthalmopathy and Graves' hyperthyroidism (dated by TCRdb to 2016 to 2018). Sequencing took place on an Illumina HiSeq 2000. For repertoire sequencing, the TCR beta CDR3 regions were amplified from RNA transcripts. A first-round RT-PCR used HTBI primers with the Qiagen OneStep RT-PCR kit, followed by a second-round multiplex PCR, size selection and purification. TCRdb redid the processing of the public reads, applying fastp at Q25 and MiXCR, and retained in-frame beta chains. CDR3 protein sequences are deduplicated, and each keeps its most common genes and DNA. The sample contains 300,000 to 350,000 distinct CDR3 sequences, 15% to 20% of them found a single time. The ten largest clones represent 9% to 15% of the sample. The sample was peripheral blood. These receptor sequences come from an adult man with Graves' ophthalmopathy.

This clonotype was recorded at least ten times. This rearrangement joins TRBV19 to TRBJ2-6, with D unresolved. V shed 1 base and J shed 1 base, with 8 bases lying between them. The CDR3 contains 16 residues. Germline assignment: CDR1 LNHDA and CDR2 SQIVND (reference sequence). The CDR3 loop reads CASSIGARSGANVLTF. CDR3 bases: TGTGCCAGTAGTATAGGAGCAAGGTCTGGGGCCAACGTCCTGACTTTC.

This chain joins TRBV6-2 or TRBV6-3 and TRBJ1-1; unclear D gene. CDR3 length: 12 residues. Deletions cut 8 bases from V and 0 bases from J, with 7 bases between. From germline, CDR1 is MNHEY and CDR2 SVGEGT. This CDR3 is CASSHLNTEAFF. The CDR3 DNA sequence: TGTGCCAGCTCACACCTGAACACTGAAGCTTTCTTT.

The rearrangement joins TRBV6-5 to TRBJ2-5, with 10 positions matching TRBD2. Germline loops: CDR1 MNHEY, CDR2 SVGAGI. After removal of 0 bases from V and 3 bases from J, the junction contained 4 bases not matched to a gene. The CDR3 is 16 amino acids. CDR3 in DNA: TGTGCCAGCAGTTACTCGGCCCTAGCGGGGGAAGAGACCCAGTACTTC. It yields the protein CASSYSALAGEETQYF.

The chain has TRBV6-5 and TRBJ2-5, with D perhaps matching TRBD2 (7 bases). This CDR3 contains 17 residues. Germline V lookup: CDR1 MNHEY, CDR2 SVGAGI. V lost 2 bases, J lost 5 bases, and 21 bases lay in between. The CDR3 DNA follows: TGTGCCAGCAGTTACAGGAGAAGTGGGGGGGCCGGTGAGACCCAGTACTTC. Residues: CASSYRRSGGAGETQYF.

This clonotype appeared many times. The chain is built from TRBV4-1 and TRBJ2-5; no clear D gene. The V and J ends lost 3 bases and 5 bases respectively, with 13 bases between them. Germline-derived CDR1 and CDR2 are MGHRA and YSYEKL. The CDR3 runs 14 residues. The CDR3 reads CASSQGGSEETQYF. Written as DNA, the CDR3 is TGCGCCAGCAGCCAGGGTGGCAGCGAGGAGACCCAGTACTTC.

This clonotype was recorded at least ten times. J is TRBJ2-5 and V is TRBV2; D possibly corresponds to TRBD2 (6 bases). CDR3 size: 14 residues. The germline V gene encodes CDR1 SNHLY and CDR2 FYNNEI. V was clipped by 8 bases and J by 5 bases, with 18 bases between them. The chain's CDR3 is CASGGNGRGETQYF. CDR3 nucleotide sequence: TGTGCCAGCGGAGGGAACGGACGGGGCGAGACCCAGTACTTC.

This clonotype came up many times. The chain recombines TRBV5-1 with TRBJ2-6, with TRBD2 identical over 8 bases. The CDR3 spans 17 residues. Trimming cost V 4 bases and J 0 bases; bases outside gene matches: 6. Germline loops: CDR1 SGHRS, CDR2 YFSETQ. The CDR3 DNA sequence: TGCGCCAGCAGCCCAGGCAGCGGGAGCTCTGGGGCCAACGTCCTGACTTTC. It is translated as CASSPGSGSSGANVLTF.

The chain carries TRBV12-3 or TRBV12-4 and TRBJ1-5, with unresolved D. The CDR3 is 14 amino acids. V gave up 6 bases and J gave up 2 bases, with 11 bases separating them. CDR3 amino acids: CASRTGVGNQPQHF. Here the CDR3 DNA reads TGTGCCAGCAGGACCGGGGTAGGCAATCAGCCCCAGCATTTT.

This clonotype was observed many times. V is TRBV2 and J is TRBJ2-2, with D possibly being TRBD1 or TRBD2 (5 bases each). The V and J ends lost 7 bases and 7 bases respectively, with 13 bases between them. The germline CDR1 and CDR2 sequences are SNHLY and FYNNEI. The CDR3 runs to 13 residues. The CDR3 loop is CASTGPPRGELFF. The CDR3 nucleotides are TGTGCCAGCACGGGGCCCCCCCGCGGGGAGCTGTTTTTT.

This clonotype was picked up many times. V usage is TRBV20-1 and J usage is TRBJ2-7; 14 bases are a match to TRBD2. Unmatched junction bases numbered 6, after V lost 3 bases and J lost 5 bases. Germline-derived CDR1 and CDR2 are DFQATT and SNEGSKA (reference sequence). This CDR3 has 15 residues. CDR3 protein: CSARVPGLAGDEQYF. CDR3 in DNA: TGCAGTGCTAGGGTTCCGGGACTAGCGGGAGACGAGCAGTACTTC.

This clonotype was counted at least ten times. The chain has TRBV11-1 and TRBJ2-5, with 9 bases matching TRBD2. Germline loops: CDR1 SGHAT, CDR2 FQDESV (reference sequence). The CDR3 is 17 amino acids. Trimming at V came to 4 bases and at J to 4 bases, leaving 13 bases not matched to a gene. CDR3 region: CASSSPRAGGPRETQYF. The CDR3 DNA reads TGTGCCAGCAGCTCCCCCCGGGCGGGGGGGCCGAGAGAGACCCAGTACTTC.

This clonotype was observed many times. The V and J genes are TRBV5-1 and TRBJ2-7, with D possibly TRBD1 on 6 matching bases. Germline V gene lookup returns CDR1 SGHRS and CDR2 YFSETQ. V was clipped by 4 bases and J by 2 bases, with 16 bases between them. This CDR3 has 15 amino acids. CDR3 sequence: CASSSNPGTTYEQYF. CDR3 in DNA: TGCGCCAGCAGCAGTAACCCCGGGACAACCTACGAGCAGTACTTC.

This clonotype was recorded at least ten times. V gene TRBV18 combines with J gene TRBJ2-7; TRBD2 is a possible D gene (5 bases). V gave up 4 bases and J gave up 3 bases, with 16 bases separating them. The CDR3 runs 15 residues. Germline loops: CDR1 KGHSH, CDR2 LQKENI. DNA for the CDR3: TGTGCCAGCTCACTGGGAGCACGAACTCTCTACGAGCAGTACTTC. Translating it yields CASSLGARTLYEQYF.

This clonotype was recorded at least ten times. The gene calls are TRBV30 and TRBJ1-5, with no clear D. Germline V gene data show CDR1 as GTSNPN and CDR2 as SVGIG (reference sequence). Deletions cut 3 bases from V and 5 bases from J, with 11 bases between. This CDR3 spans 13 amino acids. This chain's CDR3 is CAWSRSSYQPQHF. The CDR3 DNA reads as TGTGCCTGGAGCCGCAGCAGTTATCAGCCCCAGCATTTT.

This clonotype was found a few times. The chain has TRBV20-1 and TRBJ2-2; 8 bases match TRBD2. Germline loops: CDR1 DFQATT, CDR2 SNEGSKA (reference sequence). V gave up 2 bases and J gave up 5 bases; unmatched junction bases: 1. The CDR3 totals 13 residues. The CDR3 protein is CSARPSGTGELFF. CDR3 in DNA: TGCAGTGCTAGACCTAGCGGGACCGGGGAGCTGTTTTTT.

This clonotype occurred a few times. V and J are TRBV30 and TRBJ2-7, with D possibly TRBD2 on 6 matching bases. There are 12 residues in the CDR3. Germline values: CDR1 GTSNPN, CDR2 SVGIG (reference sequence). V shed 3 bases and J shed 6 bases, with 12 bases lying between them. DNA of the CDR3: TGTGCCTGGAGCCGTGTGGGGGGCGAGCAGTACTTC. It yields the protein CAWSRVGGEQYF.